This T cell receptor (beta chain) was retrieved from a study of identifying expanded T cells in peripheral blood. A word on this clone: Antigen unknown.

Study-level points and caveats: Variance in clone template counts between roughly two-week samples significantly increased with total template count across all healthy donors.

Using immunoSEQ multiplex PCR, the repertoire was profiled, and TCRdb retains in-frame clones only, with some absent. The data contain more than 85,000 clones, 70% to 90% of them singletons. Trimming took off 3 bases at V and 2 bases at J, with 12 bases between the two ends. Germline V gene lookup returns CDR1 SGHNT and CDR2 YYREEE (reference sequence). The CDR3 runs 15 residues. The sequencing input was blood. V is TRBV5-4 and J is TRBJ1-3, with D possibly TRBD1 on 6 matching bases. This receptor was identified in a person aged 18 to 70 in good health. The CDR3 protein is CASSYQGTTGNTIYF. The CDR3 DNA reads TGTGCCAGCAGCTACCAGGGGACGACTGGAAACACCATATATTTT.